This T cell receptor (beta chain) emerged from a study of T cell responses to AZD1222 COVID-19 vaccine. Study results and caveats: Spike-specific TCR repertoires showed rising breadth and depth after two AZD1222 doses. Among spike-specific TCRs, nearly half reportedly target unmutated variant regions. The study sampled repertoires only after the peak T cell response.

Profiled with immunoSEQ multiplex PCR; TCRdb holds only in-frame clones, not every one. The table lists 80,000 to 95,000 clones, 89% of them singletons. This CDR3 comprises 15 residues. After removal of 4 bases from V and 5 bases from J, the junction contained 9 bases not matched to a gene. The germline CDR1 and CDR2 sequences are SGDLS and YYNGEE. As regards this clone: Its antigen is still unknown.

The specimen was peripheral blood, collected on day 0 of MenACWY control vaccination. The TCR comes from an adult in good health. The chain employs TRBV9 and TRBJ2-5, with 9 bases that match TRBD2. This CDR3 is CASSNAGGLLETQYF. In nucleotides, the CDR3 is TGTGCCAGCAGCAACGCGGGGGGGTTGTTGGAGACCCAGTACTTC.